This TCR beta chain was captured by sequencing in a study of T-cell memory formation after mild COVID-19. Study conclusions and caveats: Memory sampled before infection contained some responding clones, suggesting cross-reactive memory joined. CD4+ clones that contracted lay mainly in CM and EM; CD8+ ones lay in EMRA.

TCRdb re-analysed the 5' RACE reads in MiXCR, keeping a single row per CDR3 protein. The sample contains roughly 580,000 distinct CDR3 sequences, more than 15% of which appear only once. Points on this clonotype: Antigen: not known.

This CDR3 has 15 amino acids. Germline values: CDR1 SEHNR, CDR2 FQNEAQ (reference sequence). The V gene lost 2 bases and the J gene lost 1 base, with 11 bases spanning the gap. The chain employs TRBV7-9 and TRBJ1-1; D might be TRBD1 (6 bases). The specimen was PBMCs or a T cell subset sorted from them (not recorded which). This receptor was identified in an adult woman who had mild COVID-19 (a few samples of this study predate the infection). Cell type and time point are not known. CDR3 nucleotides: TGTGCCAGCAGCTTATTGAGACAGGAGAACACTGAAGCTTTCTTT. The encoded protein is CASSLLRQENTEAFF.